The T cell receptor beta chain described here comes from a study of T cell changes during pregnancy in multiple sclerosis. TCRdb's copy holds only in-frame clones and misses some; the assay was immunoSEQ multiplex PCR. In the table there are fewer than 65,000 clones, 90% to 95% of which are singletons. J gave up 4 bases and V 3 bases, and 1 base lay outside the gene matches. Germline CDR1 reads SGHNT; CDR2 reads YENEEA. The CDR3 length is 14 residues. The sequences come from peripheral blood, collected in the third trimester of pregnancy. V and J are TRBV11-3 and TRBJ2-3; 10 bases fit TRBD1. The sequence came from a female donor in good health, enrolled as a control in a pregnancy study. CDR3 protein: CASSLGQGPDTQYF. CDR3 nucleotides: TGTGCCAGCAGCTTGGGACAGGGGCCAGATACGCAGTATTTT.